The 26 T cell receptor beta chains below all came from one sample that was sequenced in a study of blood T cells in healthy people across ages (dated by TCRdb to the mid-2010s). Receptor libraries were prepared by 5' RACE. Sequencing instrument: Illumina HiSeq 2500. The second PCR ran for roughly 7 to 12 cycles and used a J-beta primer mix along with a sample-barcoded 5' primer. TCRdb's own reprocessing of the public reads used fastp at Q25 and MiXCR and kept productive beta chains. Each entry merges the rows of one CDR3 protein and shows their most common DNA and genes. The sample contains 800,000 or so distinct CDR3 sequences, just under 25% of them found a single time. The ten largest clones represent more than 3% of the sample. This sample was shared with a second study, whose subject was T cells of mothers and their children.

Sequencing input: blood. Source of these receptors: a boy under 18 in good health.

Remarks on this clonotype: Germline and junction disagree at one end, which may indicate a read error. The chain employs TRBV20-1 and TRBJ2-7; D is undetermined. The germline V gene encodes CDR1 DFQATT and CDR2 SNEGSKA (reference sequence). The length of the CDR3 is 13 residues. CDR3 in DNA: TGCTGTGCTAGAGAGCCAGTTTCCTACGAGCAGTACTTC. Protein product: CCAREPVSYEQYF.

The sample holds a few counts of this clonotype. This sequence joins TRBV28 and TRBJ2-5, with a weak D call TRBD2 (6 bases). The J call is uncertain, as TRBJ2-7 better fits the DNA end. CDR3 length equals 13 residues. Germline CDR1 and CDR2: MDHEN and SYDVKM. The CDR3 DNA follows: TGTGCCAGCGGCGGGATGAGGACCTACGAGCAGTACTTC. Protein: CASGGMRTYEQYF.

This rearrangement joins TRBV2 to TRBJ2-5; TRBD2 matches at 16 bases. Trimming cost V 7 bases and J 4 bases; bases outside gene matches: 6. This CDR3 is 16 amino acids long. The V gene's germline CDR1 is SNHLY and CDR2 FYNNEI. This CDR3 reads CASTGLAGGSGETQYF. The CDR3 nucleotides are TGTGCCAGCACGGGACTAGCGGGAGGGTCGGGAGAGACCCAGTACTTC.

The chain uses TRBV5-6 and TRBJ2-1; D gene ambiguous. From germline, CDR1 is SGHDT and CDR2 YYEEEE. Deletions cut 4 bases from V and 6 bases from J, with 14 bases between. The CDR3 totals 14 residues. CDR3 sequence reads: CASSLPLGSNEQFF. The CDR3, as DNA: TGTGCCAGCAGCCTCCCCCTGGGGTCCAATGAGCAGTTCTTC. The full variable domain, rest sourced from reference TRBV5-6 and TRBJ2-1, is DAGVTQSPTHLIKTRGQQVTLRCSPKSGHDTVSWYQQALGQGPQFIFQYYEEEERQRGNFPDRFSGHQFPNYSSELNVNALLLGDSALYLCASSLPLGSNEQFFGPGTRLTVL.

The rearrangement joins TRBV7-8 to TRBJ2-7, with TRBD1 matching over 10 bases. The J call may be wrong; the DNA end is better matched by TRBJ2-5. In germline, CDR1 is SGHVS, CDR2 FQNEAQ. CDR3 length: 16 residues. CDR3 nucleotide sequence: TGTGCCAGCAGTGCACCGGGACAGGGGACCCAAGAGACCCAGTACTTC. Translating it yields CASSAPGQGTQETQYF.

The chain is built from TRBV3-1 and TRBJ1-5; D unclear. Germline CDR1 and CDR2: LGHDT and YNNKEL (reference sequence). The CDR3 is 16 residues long. Deletions cut 1 base from V and 1 base from J, with 11 bases between. CDR3 sequence: CASSQGSLGSNQPQHF. CDR3 coding DNA: TGTGCCAGCAGCCAAGGATCCCTAGGGAGCAATCAGCCCCAGCATTTT.

This CDR3 reads CASSLSSGRDNEQFF. The CDR3 bases are TGTGCCAGCAGCCTTAGTTCCGGAAGGGACAATGAGCAGTTCTTC. This chain connects TRBV7-2 to TRBJ2-1; no clear D. Deletions cut 5 bases from V and 5 bases from J, with 16 bases between. In germline, CDR1 is SGHTA, CDR2 FQGNSA. There are 15 residues in the CDR3.

This clonotype occurred a few times. This chain joins TRBV7-2 and TRBJ2-7; tentatively, D is TRBD2 (5 bases). The CDR3 has 14 amino acids. V dropped 7 bases and J dropped 3 bases, with 16 bases sitting between them. CDR1 is SGHTA, CDR2 FQGNSA, per germline. CDR3 sequence reads: CASTKMAGIYEQYF. The CDR3 region has the DNA TGTGCCAGCACCAAGATGGCGGGTATCTACGAGCAGTACTTC.

Here the CDR3 DNA reads TGTGCCAGCAGCTTAGAGGAACTGTACCAAGAGACCCAGTACTTC. Protein product: CASSLEELYQETQYF. This rearrangement joins TRBV7-2 to TRBJ2-5; D remains unclear. The CDR3 covers 15 residues. The germline CDR1 and CDR2 sequences are SGHTA and FQGNSA. V was trimmed by 1 base and J by 0 bases, leaving 9 bases between them.

The chain is built from TRBV7-2 and TRBJ2-7; 12 bases are a match to TRBD2. The V gene end was trimmed by 4 bases and the J gene end by 6 bases; junction bases not matched to a gene: 13. The V gene's germline CDR1 is SGHTA and CDR2 FQGNSA. The CDR3 is 17 residues long. This chain's CDR3 is CASSSPGLAGRGIEQYF. CDR3 bases: TGTGCCAGCAGCTCCCCTGGACTAGCGGGGAGGGGTATCGAGCAGTACTTC.

This chain links TRBV7-3 with TRBJ1-4, with no clear D. The CDR3 has 17 residues. V was pared by 2 bases and J by 1 base, with 14 bases between. Germline-derived CDR1 and CDR2 are SGHTA and FQGTGA. This CDR3 reads CASSLFAEIKTNEKLFF. The CDR3 region has the DNA TGTGCCAGCAGCTTATTCGCGGAGATTAAAACTAATGAAAAACTGTTTTTT.

This chain uses TRBV29-1 with TRBJ1-2, with 10 nucleotides matching TRBD1. The CDR3 totals 18 residues. Germline V CDR1 and CDR2: SQVTM, ANQGSEA. V shed 4 bases, J shed 3 bases, and the junction held 17 bases outside the gene matches. The CDR3 is CSVVPLDRGRREDYGYTF. The CDR3 nucleotides are TGCAGCGTTGTTCCCCTTGACAGGGGGCGTAGGGAGGACTATGGCTACACCTTC.

This clonotype was picked up a small number of times. V usage is TRBV6-1 and J usage is TRBJ2-7; no clear D gene. V was shortened by 3 bases and J by 1 base, with 7 bases between the two germline ends. Germline-derived CDR1 and CDR2 are MNHNS and SASEGT. This CDR3 has 13 residues. CDR3 sequence (DNA): TGTGCCAGCAGTGAGGTCCTATCCTACGAGCAGTACTTC. Translated, it gives CASSEVLSYEQYF.

The chain couples TRBV29-1 to TRBJ2-5, with TRBD2 matching 8 bases. The end of the DNA fits TRBJ2-1 better, so the J call may be wrong. This CDR3 is 15 amino acids long. In germline, CDR1 is SQVTM, CDR2 ANQGSEA. This CDR3 reads CSVDRDALTGGEQFF. The CDR3 region has the DNA TGCAGCGTAGACCGGGACGCCCTGACGGGAGGGGAGCAGTTCTTC.

A few counts support this clonotype. The V and J genes are TRBV4-2 and TRBJ2-5, with TRBD1 matching 9 bases. The CDR3 runs 16 residues. Per the germline V gene, CDR1 is LGHNA and CDR2 is YNFKEQ. The J segment lost 2 bases and the V segment lost 1 base, leaving 5 bases of the junction unmatched. CDR3 in amino acids: CASSQVTDRGQETQYF. As DNA, the CDR3 is TGTGCCAGCAGCCAAGTCACCGACAGGGGGCAAGAGACCCAGTACTTC.

This rearrangement joins TRBV30 to TRBJ2-7; D possibly uses TRBD1 or TRBD2 (5 bases each). The CDR3 is made up of 14 amino acids. The V gene's germline CDR1 is GTSNPN and CDR2 SVGIG (reference sequence). V lost 0 bases and J lost 6, with 15 bases in between. CDR3 DNA sequence: TGTGCCTGGAGTGTAACTTCTTTTGGGGGCGAGCAGTACTTC. It yields the protein CAWSVTSFGGEQYF.

This clonotype has a handful of counts. The rearrangement links TRBV2 to TRBJ2-2, with 9 bases lining up with TRBD2. The CDR3 consists of 13 residues. The J segment lost 4 bases and the V segment lost 10 bases, leaving 4 bases of the junction unmatched. Per the germline V gene, CDR1 is SNHLY and CDR2 is FYNNEI. The CDR3 sequence is CATTLAGTGELFF. As DNA, the CDR3 is TGTGCCACAACACTAGCGGGCACCGGGGAGCTGTTTTTT.

This clonotype turned up a few times. V usage is TRBV12-3 or TRBV12-4 and J usage is TRBJ2-7; D remains unclear. Trimming cost V 3 bases and J 7 bases, with 7 bases left between them. The CDR3 is 11 amino acids. CDR3 bases: TGTGCCAGCAGTTTGGTAAAGGAGCAGTACTTC. As protein: CASSLVKEQYF.

The V gene is TRBV4-2, the J gene TRBJ2-5, with D perhaps TRBD1 (6 bases). The J call may be incorrect, as the DNA end agrees better with TRBJ2-7. This CDR3 contains 18 residues. Germline CDR1 is LGHNA and CDR2 is YNFKEQ. The CDR3 sequence: CASSQEVIAKQGIYEQYF. The CDR3 coding sequence is TGTGCCAGCAGCCAAGAAGTCATAGCGAAGCAGGGGATCTACGAGCAGTACTTC.

V usage is TRBV6-2 or TRBV6-3 and J usage is TRBJ1-3, with 8 bases fitting TRBD1. Germline V CDR1 and CDR2: MNHEY, SVGEGT. CDR3 size: 13 residues. With V trimmed by 7 bases and J by 9 bases, 8 bases remained unmatched. The DNA for the CDR3 is TGTGCCAGCACCGAGATCCAGGGGGCCACCATATATTTT. Translation gives CASTEIQGATIYF.

This clonotype came up a few times. The chain joins TRBV29-1 to TRBJ1-1, with TRBD1 as a possible D gene (6 bases). This CDR3 has 14 amino acids. With 5 bases removed from V and 1 base from J, the gap between germline ends came to 14 bases. Germline values: CDR1 SQVTM, CDR2 ANQGSEA. DNA for the CDR3: TGCAGCGTTCATCCACAGGGAGCGAACACTGAAGCTTTCTTT. As protein: CSVHPQGANTEAFF.

This chain joins TRBV25-1 and TRBJ2-2, with TRBD2 matching 12 bases. Germline assignment: CDR1 MGHDK and CDR2 SYGVNS. The CDR3 length is 16 residues. The V gene end was trimmed by 6 bases and the J gene end by 8 bases; junction bases not matched to a gene: 10. The CDR3 loop reads CASSPSGRARTGELFF. In nucleotides, the CDR3 is TGTGCCAGCAGCCCTAGCGGGAGGGCCCGAACGGGGGAGCTGTTTTTT.

This sequence joins TRBV6-2 or TRBV6-3 and TRBJ2-6; no firm D call. Germline lookup yields CDR1 MNHEY and CDR2 SVGEGT. The CDR3 length is 15 residues. V gave up 3 bases and J gave up 0 bases, with 6 bases separating them. In DNA form, the CDR3 reads TGTGCCAGCAGTTATCAGAGCTCTGGGGCCAACGTCCTGACTTTC. It translates to CASSYQSSGANVLTF.

The chain is built from TRBV25-1 and TRBJ2-5; 7 nucleotides align to TRBD1. The J call may be faulty, since TRBJ2-1 better matches the DNA end. Germline loops: CDR1 MGHDK, CDR2 SYGVNS. The CDR3 is 13 amino acids. The CDR3 DNA reads as TGTGCCAGCAGTGGGACAGGTGGGCATGAGCAGTTCTTC. This translates into CASSGTGGHEQFF.

The chain couples TRBV29-1 to TRBJ2-5; 10 bases align to TRBD1. V lost 6 bases, J lost 5 bases, and 3 bases stayed unmatched. Germline-derived CDR1 and CDR2 are SQVTM and ANQGSEA. This CDR3 has 12 residues. The CDR3 DNA reads TGCAGCGTAGGGGACAGGGGCGAGACCCAGTACTTC. Residues: CSVGDRGETQYF.

With respect to this clonotype: At one of its ends the junction is not consistent with the germline gene, which may arise from a read error. The chain links TRBV7-2 to TRBJ2-7, with D hard to call. This CDR3 contains 14 residues. CDR1 and CDR2 from the germline V gene are SGHTA and FQGNSA. The CDR3 loop reads CASSFETGTYEQCF. The CDR3 DNA sequence: TGTGCCAGCAGCTTTGAGACTGGCACCTACGAGCAGTGCTTC.